This is a list of T cell receptor delta chains from one sample in a study of gamma-delta T cells after stem cell transplantation. TCRdb re-called clones from the RT-PCR reads using CATT. Of 2,700 or so delta-chain clones in the sample, about 22% were seen once. The specimen sequenced was gamma-delta T cells. The source is a human donor. It is not recorded whose cells these are; they may come from a transplant donor. Both conserved end residues are part of each CDR3. The order of the fields is V gene, CDR3 protein.

V: TRDV1
CDR3: CALGISVRWGISAATDKLIF

V: TRDV1
CDR3: CALGELPYSPPLGDPPYTDKLIF

V: TRDV2
CDR3: CACDTVLGVAWDTRQMFF

V: TRDV3
CDR3: CASTRGPSPYTDKLIF

V: TRDV1
CDR3: CALGEGARGGYGETWDTRQMFF

V: TRDV1
CDR3: CALGELRRPSYVWGINLTDKLIF

V: TRDV2
CDR3: CACDTVGGYASDKLIF

V: TRDV1
CDR3: CALGVPSVLGDTLHKLIF

V: TRDV1
CDR3: CALGEYQSYMPSYGQLGDTVVGLIF

V: TRDV1
CDR3: CALVFGIYPPLDHTTDKLIF

V: TRDV1
CDR3: CALGERSPRYWGIGPETDKLIF

V: TRDV1
CDR3: CALGEPDFLGGIRGYTDKLIF

V: TRDV1
CDR3: CALGELGIILTGGSYYTDKLIF

V: TRDV1
CDR3: CALGEFPSIRGALLTVTDKLIF

V: TRDV1
CDR3: CALGGGGIRDTDKLIF

V: TRDV3
CDR3: CALQSGTDKLIF

V: TRDV2
CDR3: CACDTRTGIKGADKLIF

V: TRDV1
CDR3: CALGELGVLRPSTGGPGGYTDKLIF

V: TRDV3
CDR3: CAFTASPVLGEMKKYTDKLIF

V: TRDV1
CDR3: CALGSPFPVLGDMADKLIF

V: TRDV1
CDR3: CALGEPFYAGWGELIF

V: TRDV1
CDR3: CALGELPPTWAGGSPRTDKLIF

V: TRDV3
CDR3: CAQGGTDKLIF

V: TRDV3
CDR3: CALIPSQGFQGDTTRTYTDKLIF

V: TRDV1
CDR3: CALGGESFPSLLGDRNTDKLIF

V: TRDV1
CDR3: CALGAKAGPTFPSVQYPGGLCTDKLIF

V: TRDV1
CDR3: CALGEFLPPLGVNTDKLIF

V: TRDV1
CDR3: CALGESSKLIF

V: TRDV1
CDR3: CALGELESHGPTMVGDTDKLIF

V: TRDV1
CDR3: CALGEPPGIPWGTWGEEDPAGKLIF

V: TRDV1
CDR3: CALGELSYALGDTTDKLIF

V: TRDV1
CDR3: CALGELLLYGDTDKLIF

V: TRDV1
CDR3: CALGDFTKGRNGGYGRKLIF

V: TRDV1
CDR3: CALGELVPLWPDKLIF

V: TRDV1
CDR3: CALGELNFSSFLLSWGHDKLIF

V: TRDV1
CDR3: CALGACAGGIRDRADHTAQLFF

V: TRDV1
CDR3: CALGPSKAAFQIFTGGLTPDKLIF

V: TRAV29/DV5
CDR3: CAASAGGGSPTDKLIF

V: TRDV1
CDR3: CALGGATGGYAADKLIF

V: TRDV1
CDR3: CALRSSPVLGQYTDKLIF

V: TRDV1
CDR3: CALGELYPGEEVLGDYTDKLIF